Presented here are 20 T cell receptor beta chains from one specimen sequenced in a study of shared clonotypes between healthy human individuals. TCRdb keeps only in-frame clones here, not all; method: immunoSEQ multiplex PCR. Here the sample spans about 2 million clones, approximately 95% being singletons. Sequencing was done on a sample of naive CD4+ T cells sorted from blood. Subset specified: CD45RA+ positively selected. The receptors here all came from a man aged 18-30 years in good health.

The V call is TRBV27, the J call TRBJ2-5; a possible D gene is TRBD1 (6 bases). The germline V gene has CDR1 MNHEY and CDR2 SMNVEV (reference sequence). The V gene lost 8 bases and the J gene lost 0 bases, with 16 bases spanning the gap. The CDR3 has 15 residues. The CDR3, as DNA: TGTGCCAGCCGACGGACAGCAACGTACCAAGAGACCCAGTACTTC. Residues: CASRRTATYQETQYF.

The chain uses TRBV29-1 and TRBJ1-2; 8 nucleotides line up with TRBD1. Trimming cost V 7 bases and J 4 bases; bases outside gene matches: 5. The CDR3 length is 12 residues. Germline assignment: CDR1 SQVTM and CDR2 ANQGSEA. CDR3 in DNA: TGCAGCGCCCAGGGGGCGGGCTATGGCTACACCTTC. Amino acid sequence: CSAQGAGYGYTF.

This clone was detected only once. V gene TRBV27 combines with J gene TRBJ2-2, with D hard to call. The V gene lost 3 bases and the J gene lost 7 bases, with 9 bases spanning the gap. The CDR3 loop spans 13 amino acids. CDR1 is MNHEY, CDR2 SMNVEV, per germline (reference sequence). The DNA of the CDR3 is TGTGCCAGCAGTTTTCCCTTGGGCGGGGAGCTGTTTTTT. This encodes CASSFPLGGELFF.

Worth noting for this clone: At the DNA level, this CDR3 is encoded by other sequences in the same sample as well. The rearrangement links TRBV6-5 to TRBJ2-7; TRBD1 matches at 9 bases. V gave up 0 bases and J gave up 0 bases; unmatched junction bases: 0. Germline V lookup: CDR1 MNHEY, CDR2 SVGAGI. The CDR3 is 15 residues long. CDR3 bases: TGTGCCAGCAGTTACTCGACAGGGGGCTCCTACGAGCAGTACTTC. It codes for CASSYSTGGSYEQYF.

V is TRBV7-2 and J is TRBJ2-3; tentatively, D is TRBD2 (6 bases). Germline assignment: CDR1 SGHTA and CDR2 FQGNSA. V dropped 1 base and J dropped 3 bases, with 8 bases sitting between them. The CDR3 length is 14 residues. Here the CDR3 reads CASSLGGVTDTQYF. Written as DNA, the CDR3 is TGTGCCAGCAGCTTAGGCGGGGTAACAGATACGCAGTATTTT.

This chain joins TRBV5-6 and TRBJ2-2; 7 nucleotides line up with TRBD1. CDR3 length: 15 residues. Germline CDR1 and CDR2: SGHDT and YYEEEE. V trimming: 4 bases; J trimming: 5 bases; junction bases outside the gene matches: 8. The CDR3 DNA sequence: TGTGCCAGCAGCAGTTCCGGGACAGTAACCGGGGAGCTGTTTTTT. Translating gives CASSSSGTVTGELFF.

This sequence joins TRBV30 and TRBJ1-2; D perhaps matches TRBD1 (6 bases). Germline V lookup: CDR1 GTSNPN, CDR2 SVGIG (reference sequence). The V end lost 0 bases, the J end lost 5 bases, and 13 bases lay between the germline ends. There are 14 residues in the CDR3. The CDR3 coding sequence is TGTGCCTGGAGTGTCCCAGGGGCTGGATATGGCTACACCTTC. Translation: CAWSVPGAGYGYTF.

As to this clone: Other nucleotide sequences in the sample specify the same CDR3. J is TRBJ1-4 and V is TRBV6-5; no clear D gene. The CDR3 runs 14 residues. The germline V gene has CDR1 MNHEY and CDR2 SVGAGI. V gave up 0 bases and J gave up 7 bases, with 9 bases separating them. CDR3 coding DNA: TGTGCCAGCAGTTACTCGAACAGAGGTGAAAAACTGTTTTTT. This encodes CASSYSNRGEKLFF.

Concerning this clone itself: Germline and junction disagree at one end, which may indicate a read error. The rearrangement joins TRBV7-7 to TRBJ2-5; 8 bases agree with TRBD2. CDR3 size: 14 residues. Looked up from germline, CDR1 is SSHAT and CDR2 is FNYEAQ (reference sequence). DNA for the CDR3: TGTGCTAGCAGCTTAGCGGGGAATCGAGAGACCCAGTACTTC. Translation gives CASSLAGNRETQYF.

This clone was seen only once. The CDR3: CASSTGQGHEKLFF. CDR3 in DNA: TGCGCCAGCAGCACGGGACAGGGGCATGAAAAACTGTTTTTT. The rearrangement uses TRBV5-1 and TRBJ1-4; 10 nucleotides align to TRBD1. The CDR3 has 14 residues. V lost 4 bases, J lost 6 bases, and 3 bases stayed unmatched. Germline CDR1 and CDR2: SGHRS and YFSETQ.

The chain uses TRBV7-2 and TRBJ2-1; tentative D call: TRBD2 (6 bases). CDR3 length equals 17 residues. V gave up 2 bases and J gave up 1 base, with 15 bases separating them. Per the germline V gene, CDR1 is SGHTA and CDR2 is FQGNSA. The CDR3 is CASSLLTGAVSYNEQFF. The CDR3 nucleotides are TGTGCCAGCAGCTTACTTACGGGAGCCGTGTCCTACAATGAGCAGTTCTTC.

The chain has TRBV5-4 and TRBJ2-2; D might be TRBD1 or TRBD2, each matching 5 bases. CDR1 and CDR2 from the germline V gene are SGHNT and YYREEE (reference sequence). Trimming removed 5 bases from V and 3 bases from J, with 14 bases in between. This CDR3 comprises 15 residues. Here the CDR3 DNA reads TGTGCCAGCAGATCCGGGCTGGGGGACACCGGGGAGCTGTTTTTT. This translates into CASRSGLGDTGELFF. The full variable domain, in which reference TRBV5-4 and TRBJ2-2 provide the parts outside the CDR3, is ETGVTQSPTHLIKTRGQQVTLRCSSQSGHNTVSWYQQALGQGPQFIFQYYREEENGRGNFPPRFSGLQFPNYSSELNVNALELDDSALYLCASRSGLGDTGELFFGEGSRLTVL.

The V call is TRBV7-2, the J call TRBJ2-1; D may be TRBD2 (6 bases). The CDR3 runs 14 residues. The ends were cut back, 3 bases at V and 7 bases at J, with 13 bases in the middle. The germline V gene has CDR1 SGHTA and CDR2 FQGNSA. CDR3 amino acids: CASSFGRLGNEQFF. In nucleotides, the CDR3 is TGTGCCAGCAGCTTTGGGAGGCTGGGTAATGAGCAGTTCTTC.

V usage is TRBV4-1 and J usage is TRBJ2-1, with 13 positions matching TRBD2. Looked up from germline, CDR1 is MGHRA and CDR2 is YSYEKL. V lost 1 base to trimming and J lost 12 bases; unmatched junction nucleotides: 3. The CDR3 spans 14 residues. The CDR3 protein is CASSQGTSGSGQFF. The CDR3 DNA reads TGCGCCAGCAGCCAAGGGACTAGCGGGAGTGGGCAGTTCTTC.

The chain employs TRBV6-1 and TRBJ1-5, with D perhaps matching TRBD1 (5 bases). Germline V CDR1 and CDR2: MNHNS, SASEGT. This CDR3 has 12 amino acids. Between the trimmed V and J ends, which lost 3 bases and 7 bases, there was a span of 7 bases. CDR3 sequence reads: CASSETAQPQHF. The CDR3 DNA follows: TGTGCCAGCAGTGAGACAGCACAGCCCCAGCATTTT.

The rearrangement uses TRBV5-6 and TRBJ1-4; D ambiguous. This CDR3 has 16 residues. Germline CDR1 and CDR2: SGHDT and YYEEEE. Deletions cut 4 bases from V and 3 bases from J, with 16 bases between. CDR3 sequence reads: CASSPTPTRPNEKLFF. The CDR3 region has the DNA TGTGCCAGCAGCCCCACCCCTACAAGGCCTAATGAAAAACTGTTTTTT.

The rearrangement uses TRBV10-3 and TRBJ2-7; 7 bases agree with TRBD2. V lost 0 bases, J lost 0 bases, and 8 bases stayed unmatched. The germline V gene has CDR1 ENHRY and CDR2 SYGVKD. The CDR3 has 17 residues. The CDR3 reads CAISESGGTTPSYEQYF. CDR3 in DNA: TGTGCCATCAGTGAGTCGGGGGGGACTACTCCCTCCTACGAGCAGTACTTC.

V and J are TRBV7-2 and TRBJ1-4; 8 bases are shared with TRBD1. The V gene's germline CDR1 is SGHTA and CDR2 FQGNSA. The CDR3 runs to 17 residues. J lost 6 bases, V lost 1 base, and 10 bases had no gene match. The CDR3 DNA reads TGTGCCAGCAGCTTAGTGGGCAGGGGGCCGGTGGATGAAAAACTGTTTTTT. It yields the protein CASSLVGRGPVDEKLFF.

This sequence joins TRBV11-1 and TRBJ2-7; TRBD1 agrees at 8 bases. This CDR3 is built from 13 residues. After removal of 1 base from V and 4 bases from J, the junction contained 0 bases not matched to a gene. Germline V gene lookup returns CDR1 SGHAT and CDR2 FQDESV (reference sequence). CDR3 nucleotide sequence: TGTGCCAGCAGCTTAGACAGGGGGTACGAGCAGTACTTC. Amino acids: CASSLDRGYEQYF. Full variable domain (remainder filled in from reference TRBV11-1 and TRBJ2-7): EAEVAQSPRYKITEKSQAVAFWCDPISGHATLYWYRQILGQGPELLVQFQDESVVDDSQLPKDRFSAERLKGVDSTLKIQPAELGDSAMYLCASSLDRGYEQYFGPGTRLTVT.

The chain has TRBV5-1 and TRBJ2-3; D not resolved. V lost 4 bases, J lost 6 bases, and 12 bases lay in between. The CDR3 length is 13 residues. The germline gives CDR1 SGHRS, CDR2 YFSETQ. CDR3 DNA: TGCGCCAGCAGCACCGGACGTTCGGATACGCAGTATTTT. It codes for CASSTGRSDTQYF.